This TCR beta chain emerged from a study of OX40 agonist ivuxolimab in advanced cancers. Germline V gene data show CDR1 as MGHRA and CDR2 as YSYEKL. There are 13 residues in the CDR3. Trimming removed 2 bases from V and 0 bases from J, with 3 bases in between. Points on this clone: Its antigen is not known.

Study findings and constraints: Some of the lowest clonal expansion was seen in partial responders at 0.1-3.0 mg/kg. Low normalized T-cell clonal expansion was also seen in some nonresponders.

Patients were ineligible given autoimmune disease history or systemic immunosuppression. TCRdb's copy holds only in-frame clones and misses some; the assay was immunoSEQ multiplex PCR. This sample yields 56,000 or so clones, of which over 75% are seen a single time; about 4.8% belongs to the top ten. The clonotype was recovered from an adult with an advanced solid tumor such as melanoma, head and neck, liver or kidney cancer. The specimen was CD4+ or CD8+ T cells sorted from blood, collected in a trial of the OX40 agonist ivuxolimab. This rearrangement joins TRBV4-1 to TRBJ2-3; no definite D call. CDR3 sequence reads: CASSQTSTDTQYF. The CDR3 region has the DNA TGCGCCAGCAGCCAAACTAGCACAGATACGCAGTATTTT.